These 25 T cell receptor beta chains originate from one sample sequenced in a study of CD4 and CD8 cells across lung adenocarcinoma regions. TCRdb reanalysed the PCR reads using MiXCR and keeps one entry per CDR3 protein. Here the sample spans about 7,700 distinct CDR3 sequences, roughly 54% being singletons. Source material: CD8+ T cells from the center of a lung tumor. The receptor source for this set is a female donor with lung adenocarcinoma. The CD4 and CD8 labels of this study may be unreliable.

Here the CDR3 reads CASSRSTGAHNEQFF. The CDR3 DNA reads TGTGCCAGCAGCCGCTCGACAGGGGCCCACAATGAGCAGTTCTTC. The rearrangement links TRBV3-1 to TRBJ2-4; 8 nucleotides agree with TRBD1. The J call may be incorrect, as the DNA end agrees better with TRBJ2-1. The CDR3 is 15 amino acids. Germline V gives CDR1 LGHDT, CDR2 YNNKEL (reference sequence).

The chain uses TRBV6-1 and TRBJ2-1; 8 bases are a match to TRBD2. V trimming: 9 bases; J trimming: 8 bases; junction bases outside the gene matches: 15. Germline lookup yields CDR1 MNHNS and CDR2 SASEGT. The length of the CDR3 is 15 residues. The CDR3 protein is CARGEAGARGDEQFF. CDR3 nucleotides: TGTGCCAGGGGTGAAGCGGGGGCGAGGGGAGATGAGCAGTTCTTC.

A remark on this clonotype: This likely comes from a read error, as the CDR3 has no conserved phenylalanine or tryptophan at its end. The limits of the CDR3 on the DNA are not certain, so only TCRdb's listed CDR3 is given. This chain joins TRBV7-3 and TRBJ2-3. Counting both end residues, the CDR3 totals 14 amino acids. From germline, CDR1 is SGHTA and CDR2 FQGTGA. Here the CDR3 reads CASSLSRSTDTRGL.

On this clonotype itself: One end of the junction fails to match germline, which may point to a read error. The chain employs TRBV7-7 and TRBJ2-3; unclear D gene. Germline CDR1 and CDR2: SSHAT and FNYEAQ (reference sequence). This CDR3 spans 13 amino acids. The CDR3 loop is CASTSGSKNTQYF. The CDR3 bases are TGTGCTAGCACGTCCGGATCCAAAAACACGCAGTACTTT.

The chain employs TRBV11-3 and TRBJ2-5; TRBD1 matches at 10 bases. V lost 5 bases and J lost 5; bases outside the gene matches: 2. The CDR3 is 13 residues long. The V gene's germline CDR1 is SGHNT and CDR2 YENEEA. The CDR3 DNA reads TGTGCCAGCAGCCCGGGACAGGGGGAGACCCAGTACTTC. The encoded protein is CASSPGQGETQYF.

The V and J genes are TRBV7-2 and TRBJ2-2; D perhaps matches TRBD2 (6 bases). The V end was cut by 5 bases, the J end by 4 bases, with 23 bases between. Germline V gene lookup returns CDR1 SGHTA and CDR2 FQGNSA. The CDR3 runs 18 residues. The CDR3 here is CASSQGTRLLALTGELFF. In nucleotides, the CDR3 is TGTGCCAGCAGCCAAGGAACCCGACTACTAGCACTCACCGGGGAGCTGTTTTTT.

This clonotype was counted at least ten times. This CDR3 reads CASSQTETEKLFF. In nucleotides, the CDR3 is TGTGCCAGCAGCCAAACCGAGACCGAAAAACTGTTTTTT. The rearrangement joins TRBV6-1 to TRBJ1-4; no firm D call. Germline lookup yields CDR1 MNHNS and CDR2 SASEGT. V lost 6 bases to trimming and J lost 8 bases, with 13 bases between them. The CDR3 spans 13 residues.

The chain has TRBV7-2 and TRBJ2-5, with D unresolved. Per the germline V gene, CDR1 is SGHTA and CDR2 is FQGNSA. Trimming shortened V by 1 base and J by 2 bases, and 8 bases separated the two germline ends. The CDR3 has 14 residues. The CDR3 loop is CASSLGLSQETQYF. CDR3 nucleotides: TGTGCCAGCAGCTTAGGCCTATCGCAAGAGACCCAGTACTTC.

The sample holds a few counts of this clonotype. An end of the junction differs from the germline gene, which may be a read error. The chain recombines TRBV6-1 with TRBJ1-2, with D unresolved. In germline, CDR1 is MNHNS, CDR2 SASEGT. The CDR3 runs 11 residues. The CDR3: CASSPEAGRPF. The CDR3 DNA reads TGTGCCAGCAGTCCCGAGGCCGGGCGTCCCTTC.

The gene calls are TRBV12-3 or TRBV12-4 and TRBJ2-5; no reliable D call. V was cut by 5 bases and J by 2 bases, with 6 bases left in between. The CDR3 has 12 residues. The CDR3 DNA reads TGTGCCAGCAGTCGTCGGCAAGAGACCCAGTACTTC. Amino acids: CASSRRQETQYF.

This clonotype was detected only once. V and J are TRBV6-5 and TRBJ1-1; D is undetermined. CDR1 and CDR2 (germline): MNHEY, SVGAGI. The CDR3 sequence is 16 residues long. V lost 2 bases, J lost 3 bases, and 16 bases lay in between. The CDR3 nucleotides read TGTGCCAGCAGTTACCCGGAGGGTGGGGTCGACACTGAAGCTTTCTTT. It specifies CASSYPEGGVDTEAFF.

This clonotype showed up just a few times. J is TRBJ1-1 and V is TRBV5-6; 10 nucleotides align to TRBD1. V shed 7 bases, J shed 3 bases, and the junction held 9 bases outside the gene matches. The CDR3 totals 15 residues. Germline V gene lookup returns CDR1 SGHDT and CDR2 YYEEEE. The CDR3 here is CASSDRGSWYTEAFF. CDR3 in DNA: TGTGCCAGCTCGGACAGGGGGTCTTGGTACACTGAAGCTTTCTTT.

The sample holds many counts of this clonotype. The rearrangement links TRBV12-3 or TRBV12-4 to TRBJ1-5; D remains ambiguous. CDR3 length: 15 residues. Trimming left V 6 bases short and J 1 base short, with 13 bases between. The CDR3, as DNA: TGTGCCAGCAGGGCGGAAACGGCCAGCAATCAGCCCCAGCATTTT. Amino acid sequence: CASRAETASNQPQHF.

The chain has TRBV4-3 and TRBJ1-2, with D possibly being TRBD1 (5 bases). Germline loops: CDR1 LGHNA, CDR2 YSLEER. Trimming stripped 1 base from V and 7 bases from J, with 19 bases between. This CDR3 contains 16 residues. In nucleotides, the CDR3 is TGCGCCAGCAGCCAAGGGGACCTCTCCCCCGGTGGTGGCTACACCTTC. It is translated as CASSQGDLSPGGGYTF.

This clonotype was seen ten or more times. The chain couples TRBV7-9 to TRBJ2-3, with a weak D call TRBD2 (6 bases). This CDR3 has 13 residues. The germline V gene has CDR1 SEHNR and CDR2 FQNEAQ (reference sequence). Trimming left V 5 bases short and J 3 bases short, with 9 bases between. CDR3 in DNA: TGTGCCAGCAGCCGGGACTTTACAGATACGCAGTATTTT. Its protein product is CASSRDFTDTQYF.

The rearrangement links TRBV12-3 or TRBV12-4 to TRBJ2-3, with 8 bases that match TRBD2. CDR3 length: 14 amino acids. With V trimmed by 6 bases and J by 7 bases, 9 bases remained unmatched. CDR3: CASSRSGAPNTQYF. In DNA, the CDR3 is TGTGCCAGCAGCCGTAGCGGGGCCCCGAATACGCAGTATTTT.

This clonotype is judged large. The chain's CDR3 is CASSPRDRLSYNEQFF. The DNA for the CDR3 is TGTGCCAGCAGTCCCCGGGACCGCCTTTCCTACAATGAGCAGTTCTTC. This sequence joins TRBV12-3 or TRBV12-4 and TRBJ2-1; D tentatively fits TRBD1 or TRBD2 (5 bases each). V was pared by 5 bases and J by 1 base, with 15 bases between. The length of the CDR3 is 16 residues.

The chain links TRBV10-2 to TRBJ2-2; D unresolved. The J call could be wrong; TRBJ2-3 is a better fit for the DNA end. From germline, CDR1 is WSHSY and CDR2 SAAADI. The CDR3 contains 16 residues. CDR3 coding DNA: TGCGCTATCAGTGGATGGCTATCGGCGAGCACCGAGACGCAGTATTTT. Protein product: CAISGWLSASTETQYF.

The V gene is TRBV7-3, the J gene TRBJ2-1, with D uncertain. The V and J ends lost 5 bases and 6 bases respectively, with 11 bases between them. Germline V CDR1 and CDR2: SGHTA, FQGTGA. The CDR3 is 13 amino acids. In DNA, the CDR3 is TGTGCCAGCAGCCCCTATCAGTCCAATGAGCAGTTCTTC. Translated: CASSPYQSNEQFF.

As regards this clonotype: Its ends do not fully match the called genes, so a read error is possible. V usage is TRBV10-3 and J usage is TRBJ2-3, with 7 positions matching TRBD2. Looked up from germline, CDR1 is ENHRY and CDR2 is SYGVKD. This CDR3 is 15 amino acids long. The CDR3 spells CAADGGGGLSDTQYF. In DNA, the CDR3 is TGTGCCGCGGATGGGGGGGGGGGTCTCTCAGATACGCAGTATTTC.

This clonotype qualifies as large. The CDR3 region is CASSEGSRLGVTQYF. The CDR3 coding sequence is TGTGCCAGCAGTGAAGGCTCGCGACTCGGAGTGACCCAGTACTTC. The chain carries TRBV6-1 and TRBJ2-5; D not resolved. The CDR3 loop spans 15 amino acids. Trimming pared 1 base from V and 7 bases from J, leaving 16 bases between. The germline gives CDR1 MNHNS, CDR2 SASEGT.

The chain joins TRBV27 to TRBJ2-2; 7 positions match TRBD2. The J call may be faulty, since TRBJ2-3 better matches the DNA end. Germline CDR1 and CDR2: MNHEY and SMNVEV (reference sequence). The CDR3 runs to 12 residues. The DNA for the CDR3 is TGTGCCAGCAGCTCTTGCAGCGGGGCGCAGTATTTT. Amino acids: CASSSCSGAQYF.

This clonotype has just one count. J is TRBJ2-1 and V is TRBV27; D remains unclear. The CDR3 contains 14 residues. The V end lost 2 bases, the J end lost 7 bases, and 12 bases lay between the germline ends. Germline V gene sequence: CDR1 MNHEY, CDR2 SMNVEV (reference sequence). CDR3 region: CASSLAGLLNEQFF. The DNA for the CDR3 is TGTGCCAGCAGTTTAGCCGGCCTTCTTAATGAGCAGTTCTTC.

The CDR3 DNA sequence: TGTGCCAGCAGCTTGGACGAAGTTCAGCAGTTCTTC. It translates to CASSLDEVQQFF. This sequence joins TRBV5-6 and TRBJ2-1; D ambiguous. Germline V lookup: CDR1 SGHDT, CDR2 YYEEEE. The CDR3 sequence is 12 residues long. V was shortened by 0 bases and J by 11 bases, with 9 bases between the two germline ends.

This clonotype has more than one count but fewer than ten. The rearrangement links TRBV6-1 to TRBJ2-2; TRBD2 matches at 7 bases. The germline CDR1 and CDR2 sequences are MNHNS and SASEGT. The CDR3 extends over 13 amino acids. Trimming took 11 bases from V and 5 from J; bases not matched to a gene: 8. CDR3 sequence: CAGGLQMTGELFF. Here the CDR3 DNA reads TGTGCCGGGGGACTACAAATGACCGGGGAGCTGTTTTTT.